One TCR beta chain is described in this entry. The authors' processing: It was from reference gene primer amplification that nucleated cell counts were estimated. This table comes from immunoSEQ multiplex PCR, and its TCRdb copy is limited to in-frame clones, with some not included. V, J and clone size reflect that table, while D and trimming were determined from the DNA. This repertoire shows 200,000 to 300,000 clones, about 80% found once; its top ten account for 8.9%. Germline values: CDR1 SNHLY, CDR2 FYNNEI. V lost 3 bases, J lost 10 bases, and 16 bases lay in between. The CDR3 has 14 residues. This sample is drawn from a study of blood T cell repertoires in COVID-19. Study background: Some COVID-19 samples were acute and others convalescent; all came from the United States, Italy and Spain.

The sample comprised peripheral blood. This TCR was recovered from a man older than 75 with acute or convalescent COVID-19. The chain employs TRBV2 and TRBJ2-1, with D possibly TRBD2 on 6 matching bases. CDR3 nucleotides: TGTGCCAGCAGTGATACCCGGACTAAGAGGGAGCAGTTCTTC. Translation: CASSDTRTKREQFF. The full variable domain, in which reference TRBV2 and TRBJ2-1 provide the parts outside the CDR3, is EPEVTQTPSHQVTQMGQEVILRCVPISNHLYFYWYRQILGQKVEFLVSFYNNEISEKSEIFDDQFSVERPDGSNFTLKIRSTKLEDSAMYFCASSDTRTKREQFFGPGTRLTVL.